This is a list of T cell receptor beta chains from one sample in a study of T cells in Graves' hyperthyroidism and ophthalmopathy. MiXCR was run by TCRdb on the multiplex PCR reads, yielding one entry per CDR3 protein. The data show roughly 640,000 distinct CDR3 sequences, with roughly 15% seen just once and roughly 3.4% held by the top ten. The material sequenced was blood. Receptors originate from a woman aged 40 to 55 with Graves' ophthalmopathy. Each CDR3 is given with its conserved first and last residue. The D gene is left open where the match is weak. Rows may omit the clone size; those that give it use once, few, many or a size class.

>TRBV11-3|TRBJ2-1|many|.
TGTGCCAGCAGCTTGAATAGCGGCTACAATGAGCAGTTCTTC
CASSLNSGYNEQFF
>TRBV29-1|TRBJ2-3|many|.
TGCAGCGTTGAGAACACAGATACGCAGTATTTT
CSVENTDTQYF
>TRBV19|TRBJ2-1|.|TRBD2
TGTGCCAGTAGTAGCCCGGGACTAGCGGGAGGTAAGCCGTTCTTC
CASSSPGLAGGKPFF
>TRBV5-4|TRBJ2-5|.|.
TGTGCCAGCAGTCCCGAGGTAGCTAAAGAGACCCAGTACTTC
CASSPEVAKETQYF
>TRBV10-3|TRBJ1-1|few|.
TGTGCCATCAGTTGGGGACAGAACACTGAAGCTTTCTTT
CAISWGQNTEAFF
>TRBV12-3/TRBV12-4|TRBJ2-3|.|.
TGTGCCAGCAGTTTAGTGGCGGGGGCGGTAGATACGCAGTATTTT
CASSLVAGAVDTQYF
>TRBV19|TRBJ1-1|.|.
TGTGCCAGTAGTACAGGACCAACTGAAGCTTTCTTT
CASSTGPTEAFF
>TRBV3-1|TRBJ1-3|many|.
TGTGCCAGCAGCCAAGACAGGGGAAACACCATATATTTT
CASSQDRGNTIYF
>TRBV11-1|TRBJ2-3|.|.
TGTGCCAGCAGCTTAGGGACAGCCCCAGATACGCAGTATTTT
CASSLGTAPDTQYF
>TRBV4-1|TRBJ2-7|few|TRBD2
TGCGCCAGCAGCCAAGTGGGGGGGACCTACGAGCAGTACTTC
CASSQVGGTYEQYF
>TRBV5-1|TRBJ2-3|.|TRBD1
TGCGCCAGCAGACAGGGGAATGATGCAGATACGCAGTATTTT
CASRQGNDADTQYF
>TRBV12-3/TRBV12-4|TRBJ2-1|many|.
TGTGCCAGCAGTCCCCCTCTGACAGGCAACTCCTACAATGAGCAGTTCTTC
CASSPPLTGNSYNEQFF
>TRBV2|TRBJ1-2|many|.
TGTGCCAGCATGACAGGCTCCTCGACTAACTATGGCTACACCTTC
CASMTGSSTNYGYTF
>TRBV3-1|TRBJ1-1|many|.
TGTGCCAGCACCCTTCGGGGGGGAGTAGGTGAAGCTTTCTTT
CASTLRGGVGEAFF
>TRBV11-1|TRBJ2-1|many|.
TGTGCCAGCAGCCCTGGACCCACGCCCGCCTACAATGAGCAGTTCTTC
CASSPGPTPAYNEQFF
>TRBV29-1|TRBJ2-1|.|TRBD2
TGCAGCGTAGCGGGAGCGGTCAATGAGCAGTTCTTC
CSVAGAVNEQFF
>TRBV5-1|TRBJ2-3|many|.
TGCGCCAGCGGCAACACAGATACGCAGTATTTT
CASGNTDTQYF
>TRBV19|TRBJ1-2|few|TRBD1
TGTGCCAGTAGTATTGGGACAGTTAACTATGGCTACACCTTC
CASSIGTVNYGYTF
>TRBV6-1|TRBJ2-1|.|TRBD2
TGTGCCGGGGCCACTTGGACGGGGGGCTACAATGAGCAGTTCTTC
CAGATWTGGYNEQFF
>TRBV5-1|TRBJ1-1|many|.
TGCGCCAGCGCCATTAGCGGGGGCCGTAACATGAACACTGAAGCTTTCTTT
CASAISGGRNMNTEAFF
>TRBV4-1|TRBJ2-3|.|TRBD2
TGCGCCAGCAGCCAAGAAGGGGGACTAGCGGAAACAGATACGCAGTATTTT
CASSQEGGLAETDTQYF
>TRBV30|TRBJ1-4|.|.
TGTGCCTGGAGTGTAGCTCGGGGGCCCCGCGGAGATGAAAAACTGTTTTTT
CAWSVARGPRGDEKLFF
>TRBV2|TRBJ2-5|many|.
TGTGCCAGCAGTGACAGTGGGGCAGGGAGAGAGACCCAGTACTTC
CASSDSGAGRETQYF
>TRBV2|TRBJ2-2|many|TRBD2
TGTGCCAGCAAAGCGGGGGGCGACACCGGGGAGCTGTTTTTT
CASKAGGDTGELFF
>TRBV12-3/TRBV12-4|TRBJ2-3|.|TRBD2
TGTGCCAGCAGACCCGGGACTAGCGGGGGTGTGACGGATACGCAGTATTTT
CASRPGTSGGVTDTQYF
>TRBV12-3/TRBV12-4|TRBJ1-5|many|.
TGTGCCAGCAGTTTATCGGAGGCCCATCAGCCCCAGCATTTT
CASSLSEAHQPQHF
>TRBV12-3/TRBV12-4|TRBJ1-4|few|.
TGTGCCAGCAGTTCCCCCAGGGCTACAAATGAAAAACTGTTTTTT
CASSSPRATNEKLFF
>TRBV7-9|TRBJ2-1|once|.
TGTGCCAGCAGCTTAGGGGCCAGGGAGACCCAGTTCTTC
CASSLGARETQFF
>TRBV6-4|TRBJ2-1|many|TRBD2
TGTGCCAGCAGCCGAGCGGGGGAGGCTGAGCAGTTCTTC
CASSRAGEAEQFF
>TRBV20-1|TRBJ2-3|.|.
TGCAGTGGGACTAACACAGATACGCAGTATTTT
CSGTNTDTQYF
>TRBV20-1|TRBJ1-5|.|.
TGCAGTGCTCCCGGACAGCTAAATCAGCCCCAGCATTTT
CSAPGQLNQPQHF
>TRBV19|TRBJ2-3|.|.
TGTGCCAGTAGTACTCGACAATCCACAGATACGCAGTATTTT
CASSTRQSTDTQYF
>TRBV28|TRBJ1-1|many|.
TGTGCCAGCAGTTATTCAGGGTTCACTGAAGCTTTCTTT
CASSYSGFTEAFF
>TRBV5-1|TRBJ1-1|many|.
TGCGCCAGCAGACCCGGGACACAACGGAACACTGAAGCTTTCTTT
CASRPGTQRNTEAFF
>TRBV10-1|TRBJ1-5|few|.
TGCGCCAGCAGTGCAGGTTTTGGTCAGCCCCAGCATTTT
CASSAGFGQPQHF
>TRBV30|TRBJ1-4|many|TRBD1
TGTGCCTGGAGAACAAACAGGGGGCGCGGAGAAAAACTGTTTTTT
CAWRTNRGRGEKLFF
>TRBV30|TRBJ2-3|many|TRBD2
TGTGCCTGGAGTCCGGTAGCGGGATCGGCAGATACGCAGTATTTT
CAWSPVAGSADTQYF
>TRBV12-3/TRBV12-4|TRBJ2-5|many|.
TGTGCCAGCAGGGGGTCAGGCGCAGAGACCCAGTACTTC
CASRGSGAETQYF
>TRBV20-1|TRBJ1-2|few|.
TGCAGTGCTAGACCTACAGGCGCGACTAACTATGGCTACACCTTC
CSARPTGATNYGYTF
>TRBV10-2|TRBJ2-3|.|.
TGCGCCAGCAGTGAGATCTCCAATACGCAGTATTTT
CASSEISNTQYF
>TRBV5-6|TRBJ2-5|few|.
TGTGCCAGCAGCTCCTATAGGGACCGGGGCCTGGGGGAGACCCAGTACTTC
CASSSYRDRGLGETQYF
>TRBV12-3/TRBV12-4|TRBJ1-3|many|.
TGTGCCAGCAGTTTGGGGACCCTGGGAAACACCATATATTTT
CASSLGTLGNTIYF
>TRBV27|TRBJ2-1|.|.
TGTGCCAGCAGTTTAATGAGTTCCGCCTACAATGAGCAGTTCTTC
CASSLMSSAYNEQFF
>TRBV6-1|TRBJ2-7|few|TRBD2
TGTGCCAGCAGGCGAGCTAGCGGGGATTACGAGCAGTACTTC
CASRRASGDYEQYF